The sequence of this T cell receptor beta chain was determined in a study of shared clonotypes between healthy human individuals. The protocol was immunoSEQ multiplex PCR, while the TCRdb copy is restricted to in-frame clones and leaves out a portion. This table has fewer than 1.8 million clones, 97% to 99% appearing once. The CDR3 extends over 15 amino acids. Germline values: CDR1 SGHVS, CDR2 FQNEAQ. J was trimmed by 4 bases and V by 4 bases; bases with no gene match: 2. This TCR was recovered from a man aged 25-45 years in good health. Sequencing was performed on naive CD4+ T cells sorted from blood. Subset specified: CD45RA+ positively selected. This chain uses TRBV7-8 with TRBJ2-5, with 14 bases fitting TRBD2. Here the CDR3 reads CASSSGLAGAETQYF. In nucleotides, the CDR3 is TGTGCCAGCAGCTCGGGACTAGCGGGAGCAGAGACCCAGTACTTC.